The 21 T cell receptor beta chains below come from one sample, sequenced in a study of T cell responses to AZD1222 COVID-19 vaccine. Some clones are missing from TCRdb's copy, which holds only in-frame ones; the method was immunoSEQ multiplex PCR. Seen here are about 150,000 clones, more than 85% observed once, and the top ten hold about 1.3%. The sequencing here drew on peripheral blood, taken on day 0 of AZD1222 vaccination. Every receptor here comes from an adult in good health.

The chain joins TRBV7-3 to TRBJ1-1; no clear D gene. The CDR3 extends over 16 amino acids. Per the germline V gene, CDR1 is SGHTA and CDR2 is FQGTGA. The V end lost 4 bases, the J end lost 1 base, and 16 bases lay between the germline ends. DNA for the CDR3: TGTGCCAGCAGCTCGGGCGCCTCTCTTGGGAACACTGAAGCTTTCTTT. It specifies CASSSGASLGNTEAFF.

Here the CDR3 DNA reads TGTGCCAGCAGTCCAGGGCCCTACAATGAGCAGTTCTTC. This gives the protein CASSPGPYNEQFF. V is TRBV6-5 and J is TRBJ2-1, with D tentatively TRBD1 (5 bases). The CDR3 runs to 13 residues. CDR1 and CDR2 from the germline V gene are MNHEY and SVGAGI. V was trimmed by 5 bases and J by 2 bases, leaving 7 bases between them.

This chain joins TRBV7-9 and TRBJ2-1, with 11 bases identical to TRBD2. V dropped 4 bases and J dropped 0; count of bases not matched to a gene: 5. Germline V gene data show CDR1 as SEHNR and CDR2 as FQNEAQ (reference sequence). The CDR3 consists of 17 residues. The CDR3 spells CASSSGLAGSSYNEQFF. The CDR3 DNA is TGTGCCAGCAGCTCAGGACTAGCGGGTAGCTCCTACAATGAGCAGTTCTTC.

J is TRBJ2-7 and V is TRBV5-1, with D uncertain. Germline loops: CDR1 SGHRS, CDR2 YFSETQ. Between the trimmed V and J ends, which lost 1 base and 0 bases, there was a span of 8 bases. The CDR3 has 14 residues. CDR3 DNA sequence: TGCGCCAGCAGCTTGATGCCAGCCTCCTACGAGCAGTACTTC. Translated: CASSLMPASYEQYF.

This rearrangement joins TRBV15 to TRBJ1-3; D is unresolved. The germline V and J ends were trimmed by 0 bases and 0 bases, with 6 bases remaining between them. The CDR3 has 15 residues. Germline V gene lookup returns CDR1 LNHNV and CDR2 YYDKDF (reference sequence). CDR3 nucleotides: TGTGCCACCAGCAGAGATCGCAGCTCTGGAAACACCATATATTTT. Protein product: CATSRDRSSGNTIYF.

The chain recombines TRBV7-9 with TRBJ2-7; TRBD2 aligns across 10 bases. CDR3 length equals 16 residues. Looked up from germline, CDR1 is SEHNR and CDR2 is FQNEAQ (reference sequence). J gave up 3 bases and V 0 bases, and 5 bases lay outside the gene matches. CDR3 in DNA: TGTGCCAGCAGCTTAGCGACTAGCGGGTACGACTACGAGCAGTACTTC. Protein sequence: CASSLATSGYDYEQYF.

The chain employs TRBV19 and TRBJ2-7, with 8 bases fitting TRBD2. In germline, CDR1 is LNHDA, CDR2 SQIVND (reference sequence). This CDR3 spans 16 amino acids. J lost 2 bases, V lost 0 bases, and 6 bases had no gene match. CDR3: CASSIDAGGSPYEQYF. DNA for the CDR3: TGTGCCAGTAGTATAGACGCGGGAGGTTCCCCCTACGAGCAGTACTTC. The whole variable domain, filled in from reference TRBV19 and TRBJ2-7, reads DGGITQSPKYLFRKEGQNVTLSCEQNLNHDAMYWYRQDPGQGLRLIYYSQIVNDFQKGDIAEGYSVSREKKESFPLTVTSAQKNPTAFYLCASSIDAGGSPYEQYFGPGTRLTVT.

The sample holds a few counts of this clone. The gene calls are TRBV7-2 and TRBJ2-1, with 10 bases fitting TRBD2. The CDR3 is 16 amino acids. V lost 3 bases, J lost 9 bases, and 11 bases stayed unmatched. The germline V gene has CDR1 SGHTA and CDR2 FQGNSA. CDR3 sequence reads: CASSFGSGRALGEQFF. In DNA, the CDR3 is TGTGCCAGCAGCTTCGGCAGCGGGAGGGCCTTGGGTGAGCAGTTCTTC. Based on the CDR3 plus reference TRBV7-2 and TRBJ2-1, the full variable domain is GAGVSQSPSNKVTEKGKDVELRCDPISGHTALYWYRQSLGQGLEFLIYFQGNSAPDKSGLPSDRFSAERTGGSVSTLTIQRTQQEDSAVYLCASSFGSGRALGEQFFGPGTRLTVL.

The rearrangement links TRBV30 to TRBJ1-4; D gene uncertain. Germline lookup yields CDR1 GTSNPN and CDR2 SVGIG (reference sequence). The CDR3 is 15 amino acids. V was pared by 3 bases and J by 3 bases, with 14 bases between. The CDR3 nucleotides read TGTGCCTGGAGCCGACTTCGCACAGCTAATGAAAAACTGTTTTTT. Amino acids: CAWSRLRTANEKLFF. The full variable domain, rest sourced from reference TRBV30 and TRBJ1-4, is SQTIHQWPATLVQPVGSPLSLECTVEGTSNPNLYWYRQAAGRGLQLLFYSVGIGQISSEVPQNLSASRPQDRQFILSSKKLLLSDSGFYLCAWSRLRTANEKLFFGSGTQLSVL.

V is TRBV9 and J is TRBJ1-2; no firm D call. Germline CDR1 is SGDLS and CDR2 is YYNGEE. Trimming removed 1 base at V and 7 bases at J, with 20 bases between. The CDR3 consists of 16 residues. The CDR3 spells CASSVLWAPQSGGYTF. The CDR3, as DNA: TGTGCCAGCAGCGTATTGTGGGCCCCCCAGAGTGGTGGCTACACCTTC.

The chain links TRBV6-2 or TRBV6-3 to TRBJ2-6; 8 nucleotides line up with TRBD1. With 4 bases clipped from V and 0 bases from J, the junction kept 11 bases outside the gene matches. From germline, CDR1 is MNHEY and CDR2 SVGEGT. This CDR3 comprises 19 residues. This chain's CDR3 is CASSSRPGQEISGANVLTF. CDR3 in DNA: TGTGCCAGCAGTTCCCGACCGGGACAGGAGATCTCTGGGGCCAACGTCCTGACTTTC.

The V call is TRBV6-5, the J call TRBJ1-1, with 7 positions matching TRBD1. The junction had 7 bases not matched to a gene; V was cut back by 9 bases and J by 6 bases. Germline V gene sequence: CDR1 MNHEY, CDR2 SVGAGI. This CDR3 comprises 12 residues. The DNA for the CDR3 is TGTGCCAGTTCTCAGGGGGTCGCTGAAGCTTTCTTT. It codes for CASSQGVAEAFF.

The V gene is TRBV19, the J gene TRBJ1-2; D gene uncertain. Germline assignment: CDR1 LNHDA and CDR2 SQIVND (reference sequence). The CDR3 is 11 residues long. Trimming shortened V by 4 bases and J by 2 bases, and 2 bases separated the two germline ends. CDR3 nucleotides: TGTGCCAGTAGTAAGAACTATGGCTACACCTTC. Translated: CASSKNYGYTF.

The chain has TRBV3-1 (or the pseudogene TRBV3-2) and TRBJ1-3; D is ambiguous. The CDR3 totals 14 residues. The germline V gene encodes CDR1 LGHDT and CDR2 YNNKEL (reference sequence). V gave up 4 bases and J gave up 6 bases, with 13 bases separating them. The CDR3 here is CASSRQTAVNTIYF. CDR3 nucleotides: TGTGCCAGCAGCCGCCAGACCGCGGTAAACACCATATATTTT.

The chain employs TRBV11-2 and TRBJ2-5, with TRBD2 identical over 10 bases. CDR3 length: 16 residues. In germline, CDR1 is SGHAT, CDR2 FQNNGV. V was pared by 1 base and J by 0 bases, with 2 bases of the junction left unmatched. CDR3 DNA sequence: TGTGCCAGCAGCTTAGGGACTAGCGGCTACCAAGAGACCCAGTACTTC. Encoded protein: CASSLGTSGYQETQYF.

This clone was seen a few times. The chain combines TRBV9 with TRBJ2-2; D ambiguous. This CDR3 spans 12 amino acids. Germline-derived CDR1 and CDR2 are SGDLS and YYNGEE. V was trimmed by 3 bases and J by 2 bases, leaving 2 bases between them. The CDR3 loop reads CASSANTGELFF. In nucleotides, the CDR3 is TGTGCCAGCAGCGCCAACACCGGGGAGCTGTTTTTT.

This clone appeared once. V usage is TRBV4-3 and J usage is TRBJ2-1; 7 positions match TRBD1. The CDR3 loop spans 19 amino acids. CDR1 LGHNA and CDR2 YSLEER come from the germline V gene. V lost 1 base, J lost 4 bases, and 16 bases stayed unmatched. CDR3 amino acids: CASSQVYRGPKSFYNEQFF. CDR3 nucleotide sequence: TGCGCCAGCAGCCAAGTTTATAGGGGGCCGAAGAGTTTTTACAATGAGCAGTTCTTC.

The chain uses TRBV7-2 and TRBJ1-2, with 7 nucleotides matching TRBD1. CDR3 length: 15 residues. V trimming: 5 bases; J trimming: 7 bases; junction bases outside the gene matches: 13. Germline V gene data show CDR1 as SGHTA and CDR2 as FQGNSA. CDR3: CASSGDRVTVVGYTF. The CDR3, as DNA: TGTGCCAGCAGCGGCGACAGGGTCACGGTCGTTGGCTACACCTTC.

The rearrangement links TRBV27 to TRBJ2-7, with 7 bases identical to TRBD2. V was clipped by 10 bases and J by 3 bases; unmatched bases: 9. The CDR3 is made up of 13 amino acids. Germline V gene lookup returns CDR1 MNHEY and CDR2 SMNVEV (reference sequence). CDR3 DNA: TGTGCCACCTCTTCTGCGGGAGTCTACGAGCAGTACTTC. Protein product: CATSSAGVYEQYF.

The genes are TRBV28 and TRBJ2-1, with TRBD2 matching over 7 bases. CDR1 is MDHEN, CDR2 SYDVKM, per germline. V was pared by 10 bases and J by 4 bases, with 16 bases of the junction left unmatched. The CDR3 loop spans 16 amino acids. CDR3 amino acids: CATKPLGGGAYNEQFF. The CDR3 coding sequence is TGTGCCACGAAACCCTTGGGGGGGGGTGCTTACAATGAGCAGTTCTTC.

This sequence joins TRBV15 and TRBJ2-3; D is possibly TRBD1 or TRBD2 (5 bases each). The CDR3 length is 16 residues. V was trimmed by 2 bases and J by 0 bases, leaving 12 bases between them. The germline gives CDR1 LNHNV, CDR2 YYDKDF (reference sequence). Here the CDR3 reads CATSRTRDGSTDTQYF. The DNA for the CDR3 is TGTGCCACCAGCAGAACCCGGGACGGAAGCACAGATACGCAGTATTTT.